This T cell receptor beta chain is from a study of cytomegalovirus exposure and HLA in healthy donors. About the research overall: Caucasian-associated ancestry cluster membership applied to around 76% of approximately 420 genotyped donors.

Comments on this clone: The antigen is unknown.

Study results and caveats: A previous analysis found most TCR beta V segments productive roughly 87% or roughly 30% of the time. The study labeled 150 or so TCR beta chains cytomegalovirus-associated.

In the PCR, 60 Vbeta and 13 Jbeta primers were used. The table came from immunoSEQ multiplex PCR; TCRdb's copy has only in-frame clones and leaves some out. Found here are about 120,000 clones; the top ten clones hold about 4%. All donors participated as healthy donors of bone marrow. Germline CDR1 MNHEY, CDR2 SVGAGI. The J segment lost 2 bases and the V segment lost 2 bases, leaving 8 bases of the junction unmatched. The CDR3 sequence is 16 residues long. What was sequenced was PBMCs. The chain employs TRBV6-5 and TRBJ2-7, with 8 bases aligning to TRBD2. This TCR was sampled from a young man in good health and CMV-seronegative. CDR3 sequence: CASSYQRGPTTYEQYF. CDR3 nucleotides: TGTGCCAGCAGTTACCAGCGGGGGCCGACAACCTACGAGCAGTACTTC.